This T cell receptor beta chain was found in a study of blood T cell repertoires in COVID-19. Overall study: Specimens from acute and convalescent COVID-19 originated in the United States, Italy and Spain.

The authors' processing: Cell counts per sample came from amplifying reference gene primers. Method: immunoSEQ multiplex PCR; TCRdb's copy keeps in-frame clones and lacks some. V and J calls and clone size are copied from that table; D and trimming were computed from the DNA. This sample has around 200,000 clones, with about 88% found just once. V lost 4 bases to trimming and J lost 4 bases; unmatched junction nucleotides: 10. CDR3 length equals 15 residues. CDR1 is SGHDT and CDR2 is YYEEEE in the germline V gene. This study enrolled people aged about 18 to 90 from approximately 25 US geographic areas.

The TCR sequence derives from a woman aged 25-40 years who had recovered from COVID-19. Sequencing input: PBMCs or T cells enriched from blood (not recorded which). The chain carries TRBV5-6 and TRBJ2-7; TRBD2 matches at 8 bases. DNA of the CDR3: TGTGCCAGCAGCCCGGGGGGGGGCGTATTTTACGAGCAGTACTTC. Translated, it gives CASSPGGGVFYEQYF.